This T cell receptor (beta chain) was observed in a study of CD8+ T cells in alopecia areata. Study summary: Tofacitinib administration to treated patients was oral, at 5 to 10 mg twice daily.

Study-wide points: Patients showed less clear TCR sequence sharing than mice, possibly partly because of HLA diversity.

Trimming pared 5 bases from V and 6 bases from J, leaving 12 bases between. CDR3 length: 12 residues. Per the germline V gene, CDR1 is GTSNPN and CDR2 is SVGIG (reference sequence). This sample's treatment: oral pan-JAK inhibitor, 5-10 mg twice daily. Concerning this clone itself: The antigen is undetermined.

Once RNA had been extracted, it was reverse transcribed into cDNA to act as the sequencing template. Using immunoSEQ multiplex PCR, the repertoire was profiled, and TCRdb retains in-frame clones only, with some absent. The data contain some 180,000 clones, 40% to 65% of them singletons. The TCR sequence derives from a human donor with alopecia areata. The chain links TRBV30 to TRBJ2-3; D is unclear. The input for sequencing was CD8+ T cells sorted from blood, taken around week 53, from a patient treated with tofacitinib. The CDR3 DNA follows: TGTGCCTGGGGATTATCGGCGGATACGCAGTATTTT. It encodes CAWGLSADTQYF.